This is a list of T cell receptor beta chains from one sample in a study of post-analysis software for immune sequencing data. MiXCR, applied by TCRdb to the PCR reads, yields one record per CDR3 protein. The sample holds roughly 650,000 distinct CDR3 sequences, over 45% seen once. Source material: blood. The receptors derive from a girl aged 2 to 9 with multiple sclerosis. Each CDR3 is given with its conserved first and last residue. Each record gives: D gene, clone size, J gene, V gene, CDR3 protein, CDR3 DNA. A D gene is named only where the DNA matches it firmly. Clone size is given for some rows only: seen once, a few or many times, or a class if the clone is expanded.

D gene: TRBD1
clone size: few
J gene: TRBJ2-3
V gene: TRBV5-1
CDR3 protein: CASSLGPRDSLSTDTQYF
CDR3 DNA: TGCGCCAGCAGCTTGGGCCCCCGGGACAGCCTGAGCACAGATACGCAGTATTTT

D gene: TRBD2
clone size: few
J gene: TRBJ2-3
V gene: TRBV5-4
CDR3 protein: CASSLGGTFARAGVTDMQYF
CDR3 DNA: TGTGCCAGCAGCTTGGGAGGGACTTTTGCGCGCGCGGGAGTGACAGATATGCAGTATTTT

D gene: -
clone size: -
J gene: TRBJ2-3
V gene: TRBV27
CDR3 protein: CASSPGQTPDTQYF
CDR3 DNA: TGTGCCAGCAGTCCCGGACAGACACCAGATACGCAGTATTTT

D gene: -
clone size: few
J gene: TRBJ2-7
V gene: TRBV29-1
CDR3 protein: CSVRSKGLYEQYF
CDR3 DNA: TGCAGCGTTCGTTCCAAGGGGCTCTACGAGCAGTACTTC

D gene: -
clone size: -
J gene: TRBJ2-5
V gene: TRBV19
CDR3 protein: CASSTPPYQETQYF
CDR3 DNA: TGTGCCAGTAGTACACCGCCGTATCAAGAGACCCAGTACTTC

D gene: TRBD1
clone size: -
J gene: TRBJ1-1
V gene: TRBV20-1
CDR3 protein: CSTEDRPYTEAFF
CDR3 DNA: TGCAGTACTGAGGACAGGCCCTACACTGAAGCTTTCTTT

D gene: -
clone size: -
J gene: TRBJ2-5
V gene: TRBV20-1
CDR3 protein: CSAPGSRGEPQYF
CDR3 DNA: TGCAGTGCCCCTGGATCGAGGGGGGAGCCCCAGTACTTC

D gene: -
clone size: few
J gene: TRBJ2-1
V gene: TRBV7-2
CDR3 protein: CASSLTNSNEQFF
CDR3 DNA: TGTGCCAGCAGCTTAACTAACTCAAATGAGCAGTTCTTC

D gene: -
clone size: -
J gene: TRBJ2-3
V gene: TRBV7-9
CDR3 protein: CASSFFGRVTDTQYF
CDR3 DNA: TGTGCCAGCAGCTTTTTCGGTCGGGTCACAGATACGCAGTATTTT

D gene: TRBD2
clone size: few
J gene: TRBJ2-1
V gene: TRBV29-1
CDR3 protein: CSVDLGTSVSEQFF
CDR3 DNA: TGCAGCGTTGACCTAGGGACTAGCGTTAGTGAGCAGTTCTTC

D gene: -
clone size: few
J gene: TRBJ2-6
V gene: TRBV7-9
CDR3 protein: CASSLGSTGSGANVLTF
CDR3 DNA: TGTGCCAGCAGCTTAGGGTCAACAGGCTCTGGGGCCAACGTCCTGACTTTC

D gene: -
clone size: -
J gene: TRBJ1-1
V gene: TRBV19
CDR3 protein: CASSIEGGEAFF
CDR3 DNA: TGTGCCAGTAGTATAGAGGGCGGTGAAGCTTTCTTT

D gene: TRBD2
clone size: -
J gene: TRBJ2-1
V gene: TRBV11-1
CDR3 protein: CASSLGLSSSGGIGGNEQFF
CDR3 DNA: TGTGCCAGCAGCTTAGGTTTGTCGTCTAGCGGGGGGATCGGCGGCAATGAGCAGTTCTTC

D gene: -
clone size: -
J gene: TRBJ2-1
V gene: TRBV10-3
CDR3 protein: CAISETPGDNEQFF
CDR3 DNA: TGTGCCATCAGCGAAACCCCCGGGGACAATGAGCAGTTCTTC

D gene: TRBD2
clone size: few
J gene: TRBJ2-5
V gene: TRBV20-1
CDR3 protein: CSASILLAGGTETQYF
CDR3 DNA: TGCAGTGCTAGTATCTTACTAGCGGGAGGGACGGAGACCCAGTACTTC

D gene: TRBD1
clone size: -
J gene: TRBJ1-5
V gene: TRBV6-6
CDR3 protein: CATNRDRYSNQPQHF
CDR3 DNA: TGTGCCACCAACCGGGACAGATATAGCAATCAGCCCCAGCATTTT

D gene: -
clone size: -
J gene: TRBJ2-4
V gene: TRBV6-1
CDR3 protein: CASRPTANIQYF
CDR3 DNA: TGTGCCAGCAGGCCGACAGCAAACATTCAGTACTTC

D gene: -
clone size: -
J gene: TRBJ1-1
V gene: TRBV5-1
CDR3 protein: CASSPGGVTEAFF
CDR3 DNA: TGCGCCAGCAGCCCTGGGGGGGTCACTGAAGCTTTCTTT

D gene: TRBD1
clone size: -
J gene: TRBJ2-1
V gene: TRBV5-5
CDR3 protein: CASSFRQGHYNEQFF
CDR3 DNA: TGTGCCAGCAGCTTCAGACAGGGCCACTACAATGAGCAGTTCTTC

D gene: -
clone size: -
J gene: TRBJ2-7
V gene: TRBV30
CDR3 protein: CAWSERYEQYF
CDR3 DNA: TGTGCCTGGAGTGAAAGATACGAGCAGTACTTC

D gene: -
clone size: -
J gene: TRBJ2-5
V gene: TRBV30
CDR3 protein: CAWSRGDQETQYF
CDR3 DNA: TGTGCCTGGAGTCGGGGCGACCAAGAGACCCAGTACTTC

D gene: TRBD2
clone size: -
J gene: TRBJ2-1
V gene: TRBV7-9
CDR3 protein: CASSLVRGGIYNEQFF
CDR3 DNA: TGTGCCAGCAGCTTAGTCCGGGGGGGAATTTACAATGAGCAGTTCTTC

D gene: -
clone size: -
J gene: TRBJ1-1
V gene: TRBV19
CDR3 protein: CASSIMSDTEAFF
CDR3 DNA: TGTGCCAGTAGTATTATGTCCGACACTGAAGCTTTCTTT

D gene: -
clone size: -
J gene: TRBJ1-2
V gene: TRBV29-1
CDR3 protein: CSVARQGGWGYTF
CDR3 DNA: TGCAGCGTTGCGAGGCAGGGAGGTTGGGGCTACACCTTC

D gene: -
clone size: -
J gene: TRBJ2-5
V gene: TRBV14
CDR3 protein: CANLQETQYF
CDR3 DNA: TGTGCCAACCTACAAGAGACCCAGTACTTC

D gene: -
clone size: once
J gene: TRBJ2-4
V gene: TRBV10-2
CDR3 protein: CASSEKGSIQYF
CDR3 DNA: TGCGCCAGCAGTGAGAAGGGTAGCATTCAGTACTTC

D gene: -
clone size: -
J gene: TRBJ1-5
V gene: TRBV11-2
CDR3 protein: CASSLDQFSNQPQHF
CDR3 DNA: TGTGCCAGCAGCTTAGATCAGTTTAGCAATCAGCCCCAGCATTTT

D gene: -
clone size: -
J gene: TRBJ1-1
V gene: TRBV24-1
CDR3 protein: CATSESTGKNTEAFF
CDR3 DNA: TGTGCCACCAGTGAATCTACAGGGAAAAACACTGAAGCTTTCTTT

D gene: -
clone size: once
J gene: TRBJ1-1
V gene: TRBV29-1
CDR3 protein: CSVRQDTEAFF
CDR3 DNA: TGCAGCGTACGACAGGACACTGAAGCTTTCTTT

D gene: -
clone size: few
J gene: TRBJ1-2
V gene: TRBV12-3/TRBV12-4
CDR3 protein: CASSLLARGPNGYTF
CDR3 DNA: TGTGCCAGCAGTCTGTTAGCAAGGGGTCCCAATGGCTACACCTTC